A single T cell receptor (beta chain) is shown here with its context. What antigen it recognizes has not been identified. Base-call qualities are not available, and no considerably larger clone is one nucleotide away. The data are from a study of shared T cell receptors in the human thymus (dated by TCRdb to 2020 to 2022). Some background on the complete study: The study investigated the way shared, self-reactive T-cell receptor alpha chains are produced in the human thymus.

The method behind the library was the immunoSEQ multiplex PCR assay. Held by TCRdb, this immuneACCESS table contains in-frame sequences only and omits some clones. Under half of the omission traces to an unresolved V gene where checked; the cause of the rest is unknown. The sample data list around 730,000 clones, and 70% to 90% of these were observed just once. Around 0.01% of the sample is in the top ten clones. Based on the germline V gene, the CDR1 and CDR2 sequences are MDHEN and SYDVKM. Deletion took 2 bases off V and 4 bases off J, with a span of 12 bases between the germline ends. The CDR3 has 16 amino acids, counting the end cysteine and phenylalanine. Of the read, only the CDR3 DNA is kept; its 48 bases are in frame from base 1. These same data were also listed under a study on human thymus T cells. The second study reports: Donors were immunologically healthy infants undergoing open corrective cardiac surgery for congenital heart defects in Finland. Thymus tissue was collected as surgical resects that were removed during corrective cardiac surgery. Biased V and J gene segment usage appeared to be present in both thymic and peripheral blood repertoires. Highly overlapping thymic TCR repertoires among unrelated individuals were reported in the related research. The study characterized TCR alpha and beta repertoires from about 8 infant thymus samples and four related peripheral blood samples. The cohort included about six male and a couple of female infants, with donor ages spanning 7 to 244 days. Thymocytes were mechanically released from the tissue and were stored as pellets of roughly 9-30 million cells at -70 degrees C. Genomic DNA was extracted from frozen cell pellets with a QIAsymphony instrument. The immunoSEQ multiplex PCR assay was used to amplify the TCRB and TCRAD loci from a standardized amount of quality-controlled genomic DNA. The amplicons spanned the V(D)J region and were long enough to cover the CDR3 and allow V and J genes to be identified. The amplicons were sequenced on an Illumina platform via the commercial immunoSEQ service. Corrections for primer bias and sequencing errors followed previously described methods, while TCRAD and TCRB definitions were based on the IMGT database. The repertoires were analysed using immunoSEQ Analyzer 3.0 and VDJTools for basic statistics, V/J segment usage, diversity estimates, rarefaction and pairwise overlap. Diversity was estimated using the Chao1, ChaoE, Efron-Thisted, Shannon and inverse Simpson indices, and was also estimated on datasets down-sampled to the size of the smallest sample. Repertoire overlap used strict matching of CDR3 nucleotide sequence, V gene and J gene, with Jaccard-based multidimensional scaling clustering. On average, about 810,000 unique TCRB clonotypes were obtained from thymus samples, compared with some 84,000 from blood samples.

This receptor chain uses TRBV28 and TRBJ1-6, and the D gene may be TRBD1, 5 bases matching. This TCR derives from a girl in the first two years of life with a congenital heart defect. Donor details come from another sample of the same person, matched by shared clones. The sequenced sample consisted of thymocytes. CDR3 reads: CASSLITTEYNSPLHF. The DNA reads as follows: TGTGCCAGCAGTTTAATAACGACAGAATATAATTCACCCCTCCACTTT.